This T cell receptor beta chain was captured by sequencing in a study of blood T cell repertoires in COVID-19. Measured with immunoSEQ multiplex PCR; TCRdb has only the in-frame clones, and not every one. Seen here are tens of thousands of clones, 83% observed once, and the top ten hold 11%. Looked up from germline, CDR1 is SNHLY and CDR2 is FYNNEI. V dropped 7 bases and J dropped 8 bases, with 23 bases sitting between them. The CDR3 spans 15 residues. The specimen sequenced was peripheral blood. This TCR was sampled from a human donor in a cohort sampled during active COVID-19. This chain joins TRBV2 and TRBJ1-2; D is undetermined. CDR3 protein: CASILRASGPGGYTF. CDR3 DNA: TGTGCCAGCATCCTGAGGGCTTCGGGCCCCGGGGGCTACACCTTC.